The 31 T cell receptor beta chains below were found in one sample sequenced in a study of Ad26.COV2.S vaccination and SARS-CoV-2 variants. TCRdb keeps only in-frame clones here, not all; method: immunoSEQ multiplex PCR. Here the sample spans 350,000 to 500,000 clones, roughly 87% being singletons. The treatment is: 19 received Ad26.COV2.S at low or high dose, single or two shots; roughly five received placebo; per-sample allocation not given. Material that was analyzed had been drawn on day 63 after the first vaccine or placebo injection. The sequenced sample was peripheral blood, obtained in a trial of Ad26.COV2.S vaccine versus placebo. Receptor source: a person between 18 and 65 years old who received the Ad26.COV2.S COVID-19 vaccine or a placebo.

CDR3 amino acids: CASSHTQGRNTEAFF. CDR3 DNA sequence: TGTGCCAGCAGCCATACACAGGGGAGAAACACTGAAGCTTTCTTT. This chain joins TRBV11-1 and TRBJ1-1; 7 nucleotides match TRBD1. The CDR3 contains 15 residues. V was pared by 5 bases and J by 2 bases, with 8 bases of the junction left unmatched. CDR1 is SGHAT, CDR2 FQDESV, per germline (reference sequence).

The CDR3 nucleotides read TGTGCCAGCAGCGGACCAGGGTCAGGAGCCAAAAACATTCAGTACTTC. This codes for CASSGPGSGAKNIQYF. The V gene is TRBV2, the J gene TRBJ2-4; maybe TRBD1 (5 bases). Germline CDR1 is SNHLY and CDR2 is FYNNEI. The CDR3 sequence is 16 residues long. Between the trimmed V and J ends, which lost 6 bases and 0 bases, there was a span of 15 bases.

The CDR3 here is CASNRRGNYGYTF. CDR3 in DNA: TGTGCCAGTAACAGGAGGGGCAACTATGGCTACACCTTC. The rearrangement joins TRBV5-4 to TRBJ1-2; TRBD1 might be the D (5 bases). CDR3 size: 13 residues. V was shortened by 8 bases and J by 2 bases, with 13 bases between the two germline ends. Germline assignment: CDR1 SGHNT and CDR2 YYREEE (reference sequence).

The CDR3 DNA is TGCGCCAGCAGCCGAGGGCGGGACACCGGGGAGCTGTTTTTT. The encoded protein is CASSRGRDTGELFF. The chain uses TRBV4-3 and TRBJ2-2; D might be TRBD2 (5 bases). Germline V gene data show CDR1 as LGHNA and CDR2 as YSLEER. Trimming took 4 bases from V and 3 from J, leaving 9 bases between them. This CDR3 spans 14 amino acids.

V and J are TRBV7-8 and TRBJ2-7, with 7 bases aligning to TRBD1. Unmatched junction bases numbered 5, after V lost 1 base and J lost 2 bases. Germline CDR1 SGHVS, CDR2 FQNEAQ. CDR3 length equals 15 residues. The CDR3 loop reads CASSLVTGSAYEQYF. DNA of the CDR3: TGTGCCAGCAGCTTAGTGACAGGGAGCGCCTACGAGCAGTACTTC.

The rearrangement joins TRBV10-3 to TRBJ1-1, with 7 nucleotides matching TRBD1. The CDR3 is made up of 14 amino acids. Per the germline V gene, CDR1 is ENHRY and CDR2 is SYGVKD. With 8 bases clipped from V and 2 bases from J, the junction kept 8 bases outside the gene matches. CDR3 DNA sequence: TGTGCCATCCGACAGGGACGGGACAACACTGAAGCTTTCTTT. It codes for CAIRQGRDNTEAFF.

The CDR3 region is CASSWTGESTEAFF. CDR3 in DNA: TGCGCCAGCAGCTGGACAGGGGAGAGTACTGAAGCTTTCTTT. The V gene is TRBV5-1, the J gene TRBJ1-1; 9 nucleotides line up with TRBD1. This CDR3 is built from 14 residues. V gave up 3 bases and J gave up 5 bases; unmatched junction bases: 5. CDR1 and CDR2 (germline): SGHRS, YFSETQ.

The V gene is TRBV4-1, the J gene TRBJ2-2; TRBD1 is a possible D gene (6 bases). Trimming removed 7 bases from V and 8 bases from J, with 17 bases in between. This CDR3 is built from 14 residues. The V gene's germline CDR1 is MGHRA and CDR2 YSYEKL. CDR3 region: CASTTGQLRGELFF. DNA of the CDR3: TGCGCCAGCACAACCGGACAGCTAAGGGGGGAGCTGTTTTTT.

The CDR3 protein is CASSLGPGLRGEQFF. The CDR3 coding sequence is TGTGCCAGCAGTTTAGGCCCGGGACTACGGGGCGAGCAGTTCTTC. This sequence joins TRBV27 and TRBJ2-1; TRBD2 matches 7 bases. This CDR3 is built from 15 residues. Trimming took 2 bases from V and 10 from J; bases not matched to a gene: 11. Germline V gene sequence: CDR1 MNHEY, CDR2 SMNVEV (reference sequence).

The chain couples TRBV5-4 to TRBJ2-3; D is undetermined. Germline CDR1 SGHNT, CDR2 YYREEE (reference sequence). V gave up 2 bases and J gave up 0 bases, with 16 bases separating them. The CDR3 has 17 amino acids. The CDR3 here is CASSFKAPAPSTDTQYF. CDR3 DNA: TGTGCCAGCAGCTTTAAGGCCCCGGCTCCTAGCACAGATACGCAGTATTTT.

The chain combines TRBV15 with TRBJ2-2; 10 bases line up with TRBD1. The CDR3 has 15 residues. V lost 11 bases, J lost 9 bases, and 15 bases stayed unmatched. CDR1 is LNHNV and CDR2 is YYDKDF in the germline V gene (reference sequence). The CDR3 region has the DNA TGTGCCGCGAGCGGCAGGGGACAGGGGAACAGGGAGCTGTTTTTT. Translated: CAASGRGQGNRELFF. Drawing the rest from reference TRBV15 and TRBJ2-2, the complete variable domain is DAMVIQNPRYQVTQFGKPVTLSCSQTLNHNVMYWYQQKSSQAPKLLFHYYDKDFNNEADTPDNFQSRRPNTSFCFLDIRSPGLGDTAMYLCAASGRGQGNRELFFGEGSRLTVL.

The CDR3 here is CASSQSGLATSYNEQFF. The CDR3 bases are TGTGCCAGCAGCCAATCGGGACTAGCGACATCCTACAATGAGCAGTTCTTC. The chain links TRBV16 to TRBJ2-1; 10 bases align to TRBD2. Germline CDR1 and CDR2: KGHSY and FQNENV. The CDR3 length is 17 residues. V was pared by 0 bases and J by 1 base, with 3 bases of the junction left unmatched.

The CDR3 DNA sequence: TGTGCCAGCAGCTTAGGAGGGATATACACTGAAGCTTTCTTT. Residues: CASSLGGIYTEAFF. V is TRBV7-2 and J is TRBJ1-1; D call uncertain. Germline V gene data show CDR1 as SGHTA and CDR2 as FQGNSA. V was pared by 1 base and J by 3 bases, with 9 bases between. The CDR3 is 14 residues long.

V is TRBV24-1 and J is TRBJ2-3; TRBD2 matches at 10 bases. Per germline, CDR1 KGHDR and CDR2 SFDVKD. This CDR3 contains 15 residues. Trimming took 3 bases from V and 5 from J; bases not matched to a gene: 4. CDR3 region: CATSDLAGEEDTQYF. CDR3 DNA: TGTGCCACCAGTGATCTAGCGGGAGAGGAAGATACGCAGTATTTT.

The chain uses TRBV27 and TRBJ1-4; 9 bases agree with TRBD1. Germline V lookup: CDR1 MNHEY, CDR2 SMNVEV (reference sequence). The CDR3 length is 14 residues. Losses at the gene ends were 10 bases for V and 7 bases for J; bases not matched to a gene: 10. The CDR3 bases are TGTGCCACCCGCACCGGGACAGGGCGTGAAAAACTGTTTTTT. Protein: CATRTGTGREKLFF.

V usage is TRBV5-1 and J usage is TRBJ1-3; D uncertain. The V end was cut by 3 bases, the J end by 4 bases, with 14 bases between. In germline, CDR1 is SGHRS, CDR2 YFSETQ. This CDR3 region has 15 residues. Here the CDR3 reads CASSSPAGLGNTIYF. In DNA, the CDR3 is TGCGCCAGCAGCTCTCCGGCGGGCTTAGGAAACACCATATATTTT.

The CDR3 region has the DNA TGTGCCAGCAGTGACTTTCCCGGTGGTACCGGATGCACAGATACGCAGTATTTT. Residues: CASSDFPGGTGCTDTQYF. The rearrangement uses TRBV6-4 and TRBJ2-3; D uncertain. Germline CDR1 is MRHNA and CDR2 is SNTAGT. This CDR3 region has 18 residues. V was pared by 1 base and J by 1 base, with 18 bases between.

This CDR3 reads CASSLTTGKETQYF. The DNA of the CDR3 is TGCGCCAGCAGCTTGACGACAGGGAAAGAGACCCAGTACTTC. V gene TRBV5-1 combines with J gene TRBJ2-5, with 7 bases aligning to TRBD1. V shed 1 base, J shed 3 bases, and the junction held 3 bases outside the gene matches. Germline V gene data show CDR1 as SGHRS and CDR2 as YFSETQ. The CDR3 length is 14 residues.

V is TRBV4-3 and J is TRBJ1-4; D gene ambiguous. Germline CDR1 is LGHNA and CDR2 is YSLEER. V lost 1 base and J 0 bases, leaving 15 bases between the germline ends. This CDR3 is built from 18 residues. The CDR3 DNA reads TGCGCCAGCAGCCAAGGAGCCTACCCCACGGCAACTAATGAAAAACTGTTTTTT. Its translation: CASSQGAYPTATNEKLFF.

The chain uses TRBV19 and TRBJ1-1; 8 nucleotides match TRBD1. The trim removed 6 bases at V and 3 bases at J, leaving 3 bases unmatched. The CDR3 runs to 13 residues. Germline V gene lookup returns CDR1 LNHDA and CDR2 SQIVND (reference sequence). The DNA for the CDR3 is TGTGCCAGTAGGGACAGGGCCGACACTGAAGCTTTCTTT. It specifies CASRDRADTEAFF.

CDR3 amino acids: CASSFVAGGGEQFF. The CDR3 DNA reads as TGTGCCAGCAGCTTCGTAGCGGGAGGGGGTGAGCAGTTCTTC. This chain uses TRBV5-4 with TRBJ2-1; the match to TRBD2 covers 11 bases. Germline V gene lookup returns CDR1 SGHNT and CDR2 YYREEE (reference sequence). The CDR3 extends over 14 amino acids. Trimming took 2 bases from V and 9 from J; bases not matched to a gene: 4. The entire variable domain, with the rest obtained from reference TRBV5-4 and TRBJ2-1, is as follows: ETGVTQSPTHLIKTRGQQVTLRCSSQSGHNTVSWYQQALGQGPQFIFQYYREEENGRGNFPPRFSGLQFPNYSSELNVNALELDDSALYLCASSFVAGGGEQFFGPGTRLTVL.

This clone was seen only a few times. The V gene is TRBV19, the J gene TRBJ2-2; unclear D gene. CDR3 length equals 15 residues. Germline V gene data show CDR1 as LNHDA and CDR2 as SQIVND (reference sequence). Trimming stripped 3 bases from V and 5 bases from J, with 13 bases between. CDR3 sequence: CASSIDRAETGELFF. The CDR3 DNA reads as TGTGCCAGTAGTATCGATCGGGCGGAGACCGGGGAGCTGTTTTTT.

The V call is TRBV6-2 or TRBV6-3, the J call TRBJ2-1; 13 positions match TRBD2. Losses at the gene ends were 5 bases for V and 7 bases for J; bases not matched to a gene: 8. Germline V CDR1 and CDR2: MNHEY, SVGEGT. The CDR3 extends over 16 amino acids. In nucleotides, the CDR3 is TGTGCCAGCAGTACTAGCGGGGGGGCCGGATGGAATGAGCAGTTCTTC. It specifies CASSTSGGAGWNEQFF.

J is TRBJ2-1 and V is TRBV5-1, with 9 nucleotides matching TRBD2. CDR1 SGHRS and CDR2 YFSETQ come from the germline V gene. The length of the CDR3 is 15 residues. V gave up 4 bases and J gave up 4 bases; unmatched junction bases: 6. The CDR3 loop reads CASSQRTSEYNEQFF. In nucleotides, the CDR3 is TGCGCCAGCAGCCAACGGACTAGCGAGTACAATGAGCAGTTCTTC.

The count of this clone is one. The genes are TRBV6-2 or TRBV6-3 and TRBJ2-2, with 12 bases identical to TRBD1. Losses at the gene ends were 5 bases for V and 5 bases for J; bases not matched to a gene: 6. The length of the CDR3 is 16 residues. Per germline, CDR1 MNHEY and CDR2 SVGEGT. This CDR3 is CASSEGQGAWTGELFF. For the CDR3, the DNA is TGTGCCAGCAGTGAGGGACAGGGGGCTTGGACCGGGGAGCTGTTTTTT.

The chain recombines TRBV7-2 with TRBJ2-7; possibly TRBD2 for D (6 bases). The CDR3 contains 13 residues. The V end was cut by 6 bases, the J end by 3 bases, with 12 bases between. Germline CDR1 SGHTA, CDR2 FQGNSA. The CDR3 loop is CASSPGLLYEQYV. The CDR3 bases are TGTGCCAGCAGTCCGGGACTCCTCTACGAGCAGTACGTC.

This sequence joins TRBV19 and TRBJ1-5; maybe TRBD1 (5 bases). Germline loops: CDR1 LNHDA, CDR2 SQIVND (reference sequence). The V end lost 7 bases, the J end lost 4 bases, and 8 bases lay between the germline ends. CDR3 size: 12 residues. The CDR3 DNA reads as TGTGCCAGTAAGGGGATAAATCAGCCCCAGCATTTT. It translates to CASKGINQPQHF.

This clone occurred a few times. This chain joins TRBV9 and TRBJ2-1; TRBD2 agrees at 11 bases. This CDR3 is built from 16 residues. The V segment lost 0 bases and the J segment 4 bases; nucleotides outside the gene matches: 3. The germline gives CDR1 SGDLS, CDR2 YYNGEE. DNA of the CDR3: TGTGCCAGCAGCGTAGGAGGACTAGCGGGTTACAATGAGCAGTTCTTC. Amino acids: CASSVGGLAGYNEQFF.

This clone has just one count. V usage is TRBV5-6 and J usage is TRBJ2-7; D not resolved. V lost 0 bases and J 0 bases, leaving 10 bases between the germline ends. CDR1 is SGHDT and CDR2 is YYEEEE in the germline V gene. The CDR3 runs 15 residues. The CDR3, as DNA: TGTGCCAGCAGCTTGGGGAACTACCCCTCCTACGAGCAGTACGTC. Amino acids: CASSLGNYPSYEQYV.

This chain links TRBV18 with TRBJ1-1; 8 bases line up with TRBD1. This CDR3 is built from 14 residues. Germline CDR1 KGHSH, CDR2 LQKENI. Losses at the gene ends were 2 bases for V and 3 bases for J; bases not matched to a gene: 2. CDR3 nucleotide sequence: TGTGCCAGCTCACCAGCGACAGGGGACACTGAAGCTTTCTTT. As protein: CASSPATGDTEAFF.

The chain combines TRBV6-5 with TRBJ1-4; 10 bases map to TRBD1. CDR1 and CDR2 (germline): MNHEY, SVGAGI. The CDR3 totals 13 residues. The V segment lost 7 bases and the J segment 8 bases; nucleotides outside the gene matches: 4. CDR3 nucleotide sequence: TGTGCCAGCATAAGGACAGGGGGGGAAAAACTGTTTTTT. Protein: CASIRTGGEKLFF.